This TCR beta chain was documented in a study of T cell responses to AZD1222 COVID-19 vaccine. The repertoire was sequenced with immunoSEQ multiplex PCR; TCRdb's copy has only in-frame clones and lacks some. The data show 99,000 or so clones, with over 90% seen just once and roughly 5% held by the top ten. Findings and limits, study-wide: Baseline testing showed seropositivity in only a handful of AZD1222 recipients. Most donors were white British and more were female, and clonal diversity was possibly underestimated.

Trimming took off 4 bases at V and 2 bases at J, with 15 bases between the two ends. The CDR3 has 16 residues. Germline V gives CDR1 SGHRS, CDR2 YFSETQ. Concerning this clone itself: Its antigen is unknown.

The chain has TRBV5-1 and TRBJ2-2; D may be TRBD2 (5 bases). This TCR was sampled from an adult in good health. Sequenced material: peripheral blood, taken on day 0 of AZD1222 vaccination. Written as DNA, the CDR3 is TGCGCCAGCAGCAGACGGACTTCCCCTAACACCGGGGAGCTGTTTTTT. Translation: CASSRRTSPNTGELFF.